The next 5 T cell receptor beta chains were all read from a single sample in a study of cytomegalovirus exposure and HLA in healthy donors. A multiplex PCR was run with 60 Vbeta primers and 13 Jbeta primers. Profiled with immunoSEQ multiplex PCR; TCRdb holds only in-frame clones, not every one. The sample records fewer than 250,000 clones, around 77% being singletons. Specimen: PBMCs. These receptors were obtained from a woman aged 18-29 years in good health and CMV-seronegative.

This clone came up a few times. This chain links TRBV25-1 with TRBJ2-5; TRBD1 agrees at 8 bases. V lost 4 bases to trimming and J lost 1 base; unmatched junction nucleotides: 8. The germline gives CDR1 MGHDK, CDR2 SYGVNS. The CDR3 totals 16 residues. CDR3 nucleotide sequence: TGTGCCAGCAGTGCTTTAGACAGGGGTGCCCAAGAGACCCAGTACTTC. Translating it yields CASSALDRGAQETQYF.

The rearrangement uses TRBV6-6 and TRBJ2-2; D is possibly TRBD1 (5 bases). This CDR3 contains 15 residues. From germline, CDR1 is MNHNY and CDR2 SVGAGI (reference sequence). V was shortened by 5 bases and J by 1 base, with 11 bases between the two germline ends. Here the CDR3 DNA reads TGTGCCAGCAGTCAAGACAGATTGAACACCGGGGAGCTGTTTTTT. It codes for CASSQDRLNTGELFF.

The rearrangement uses TRBV29-1 and TRBJ2-5; 9 nucleotides agree with TRBD1. Germline assignment: CDR1 SQVTM and CDR2 ANQGSEA. The ends lost 1 base at V and 5 bases at J; junction bases unmatched: 5. CDR3 size: 14 residues. The CDR3, as DNA: TGCAGCGTTGAAGCTGACAGGGGGTGGGAGACCCAGTACTTC. Translated, it gives CSVEADRGWETQYF.

The chain joins TRBV14 to TRBJ1-5, with D unclear. V was pared by 3 bases and J by 3 bases, with 6 bases between. This CDR3 comprises 13 residues. Germline assignment: CDR1 SGHDN and CDR2 FVKESK. The CDR3 region has the DNA TGTGCCAGCAGCCAGGTGGCCAATCAGCCCCAGCATTTT. Amino acid sequence: CASSQVANQPQHF.

This clone was recorded only once. This chain links TRBV5-5 with TRBJ1-6; TRBD1 might be the D (5 bases). V was shortened by 1 base and J by 9 bases, with 11 bases between the two germline ends. Germline CDR1 SGHKS, CDR2 YYEKEE (reference sequence). The CDR3 totals 14 residues. CDR3 sequence: CASSLMGGGSPLHF. The CDR3 DNA is TGTGCCAGCAGCTTGATGGGGGGAGGTTCACCCCTCCACTTT.